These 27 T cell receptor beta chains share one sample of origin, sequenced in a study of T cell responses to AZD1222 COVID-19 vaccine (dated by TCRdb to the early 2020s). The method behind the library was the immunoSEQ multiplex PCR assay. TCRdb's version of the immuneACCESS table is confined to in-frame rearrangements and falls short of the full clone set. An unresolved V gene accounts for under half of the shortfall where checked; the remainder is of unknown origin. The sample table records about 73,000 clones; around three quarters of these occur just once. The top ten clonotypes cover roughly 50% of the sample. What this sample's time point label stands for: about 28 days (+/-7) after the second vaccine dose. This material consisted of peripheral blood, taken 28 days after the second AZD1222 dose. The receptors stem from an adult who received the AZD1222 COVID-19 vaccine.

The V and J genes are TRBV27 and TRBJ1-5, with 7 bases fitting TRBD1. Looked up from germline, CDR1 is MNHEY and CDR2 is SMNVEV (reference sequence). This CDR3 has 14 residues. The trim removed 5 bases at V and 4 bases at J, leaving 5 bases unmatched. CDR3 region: CASSRTGLNQPQHF. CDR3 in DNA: TGTGCCAGCAGTCGGACAGGTCTGAATCAGCCCCAGCATTTT.

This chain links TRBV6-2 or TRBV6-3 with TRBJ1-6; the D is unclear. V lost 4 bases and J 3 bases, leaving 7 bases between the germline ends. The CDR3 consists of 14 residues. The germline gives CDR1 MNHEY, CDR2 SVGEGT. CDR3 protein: CASSLYGYNSPLHF. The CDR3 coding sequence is TGTGCCAGCAGTTTGTATGGCTATAATTCACCCCTCCACTTT.

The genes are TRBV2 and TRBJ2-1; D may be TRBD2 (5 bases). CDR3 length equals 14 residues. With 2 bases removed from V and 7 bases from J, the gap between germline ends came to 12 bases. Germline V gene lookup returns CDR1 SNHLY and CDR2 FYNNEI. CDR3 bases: TGTGCCAGCAGTGAAAGGAGGATACCAAATGAGCAGTTCTTC. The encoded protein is CASSERRIPNEQFF.

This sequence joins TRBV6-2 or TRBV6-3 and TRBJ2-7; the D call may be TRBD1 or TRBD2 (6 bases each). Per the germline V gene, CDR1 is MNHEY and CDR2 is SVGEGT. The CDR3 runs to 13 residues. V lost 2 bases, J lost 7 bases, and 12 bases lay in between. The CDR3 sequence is CASSYAGGGEQYF. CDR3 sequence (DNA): TGTGCCAGCAGTTACGCCGGGGGCGGGGAGCAGTACTTC.

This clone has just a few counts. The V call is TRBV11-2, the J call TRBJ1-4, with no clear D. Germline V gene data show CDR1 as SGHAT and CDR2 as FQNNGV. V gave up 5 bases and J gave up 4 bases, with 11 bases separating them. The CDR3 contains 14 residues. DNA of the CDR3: TGTGCCAGCAGCGTGGGTTTTTATAATGAAAAACTGTTTTTT. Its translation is CASSVGFYNEKLFF.

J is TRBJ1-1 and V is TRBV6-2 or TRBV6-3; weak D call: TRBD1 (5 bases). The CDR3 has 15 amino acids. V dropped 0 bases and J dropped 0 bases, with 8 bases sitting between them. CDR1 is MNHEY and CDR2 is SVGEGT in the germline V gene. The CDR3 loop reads CASSYSSGMNTEAFF. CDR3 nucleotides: TGTGCCAGCAGTTACTCGTCAGGGATGAACACTGAAGCTTTCTTT.

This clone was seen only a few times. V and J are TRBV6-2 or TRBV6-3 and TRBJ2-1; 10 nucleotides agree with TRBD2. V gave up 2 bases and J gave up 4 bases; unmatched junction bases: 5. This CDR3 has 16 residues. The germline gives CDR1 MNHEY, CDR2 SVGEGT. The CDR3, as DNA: TGTGCCAGCAGTTACGGCAGCGGGGGGGCTTACAATGAGCAGTTCTTC. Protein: CASSYGSGGAYNEQFF.

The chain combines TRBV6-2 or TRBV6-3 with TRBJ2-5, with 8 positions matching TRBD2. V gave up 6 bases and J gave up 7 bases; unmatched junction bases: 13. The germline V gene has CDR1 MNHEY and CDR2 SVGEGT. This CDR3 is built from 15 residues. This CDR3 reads CASSAGTRAFGTQYF. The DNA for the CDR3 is TGTGCCAGCAGCGCCGGGACTAGGGCTTTTGGGACCCAGTACTTC.

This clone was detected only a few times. The DNA of the CDR3 is TGCAGCGTGTCATACACGGGAGATACGCAGTATTTT. Translation gives CSVSYTGDTQYF. The V and J genes are TRBV29-1 and TRBJ2-3, with D unresolved. The length of the CDR3 is 12 residues. Germline values: CDR1 SQVTM, CDR2 ANQGSEA. V was clipped by 6 bases and J by 5 bases, with 12 bases between them.

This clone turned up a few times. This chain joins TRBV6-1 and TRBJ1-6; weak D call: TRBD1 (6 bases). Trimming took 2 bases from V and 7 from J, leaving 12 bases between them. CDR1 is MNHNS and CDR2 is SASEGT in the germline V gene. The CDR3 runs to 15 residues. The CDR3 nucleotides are TGTGCCAGCAGTGAATCTCGGCAGGGGAATTCACCCCTCCACTTT. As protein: CASSESRQGNSPLHF.

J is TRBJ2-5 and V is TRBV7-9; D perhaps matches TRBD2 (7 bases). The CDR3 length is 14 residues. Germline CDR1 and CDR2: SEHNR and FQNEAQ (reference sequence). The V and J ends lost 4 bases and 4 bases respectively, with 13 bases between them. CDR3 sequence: CASSSTSRGETQYF. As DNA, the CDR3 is TGTGCCAGCAGCTCGACTAGCAGGGGAGAGACCCAGTACTTC. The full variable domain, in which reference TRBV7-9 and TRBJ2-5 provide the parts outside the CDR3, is DTGVSQNPRHKITKRGQNVTFRCDPISEHNRLYWYRQTLGQGPEFLTYFQNEAQLEKSRLLSDRFSAERPKGSFSTLEIQRTEQGDSAMYLCASSSTSRGETQYFGPGTRLLVL.

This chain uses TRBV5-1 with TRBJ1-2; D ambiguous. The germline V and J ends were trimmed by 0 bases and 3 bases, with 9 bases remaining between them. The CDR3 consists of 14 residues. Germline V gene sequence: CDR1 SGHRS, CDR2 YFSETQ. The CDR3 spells CASSLDPTYYGYTF. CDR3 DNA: TGCGCCAGCAGCTTGGACCCCACCTACTATGGCTACACCTTC.

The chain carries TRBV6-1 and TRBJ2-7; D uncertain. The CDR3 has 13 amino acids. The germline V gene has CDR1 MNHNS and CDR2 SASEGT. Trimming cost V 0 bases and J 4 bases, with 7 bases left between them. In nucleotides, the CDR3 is TGTGCCAGCAGTGAAGCGGGATGGTACGAGCAGTACTTC. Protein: CASSEAGWYEQYF.

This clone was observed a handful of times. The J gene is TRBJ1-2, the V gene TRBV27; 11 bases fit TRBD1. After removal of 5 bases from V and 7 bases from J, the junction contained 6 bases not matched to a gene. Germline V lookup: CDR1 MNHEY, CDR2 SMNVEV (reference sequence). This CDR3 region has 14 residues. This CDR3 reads CASSPTGQGGGYTF. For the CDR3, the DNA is TGTGCCAGCAGTCCCACGGGACAGGGGGGTGGCTACACCTTC.

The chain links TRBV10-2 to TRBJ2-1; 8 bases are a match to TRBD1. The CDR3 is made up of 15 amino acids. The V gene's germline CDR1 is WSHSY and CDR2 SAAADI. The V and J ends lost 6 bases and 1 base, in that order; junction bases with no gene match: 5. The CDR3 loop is CASSGQGQSYNEQFF. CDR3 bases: TGCGCCAGCAGCGGACAGGGCCAATCCTACAATGAGCAGTTCTTC.

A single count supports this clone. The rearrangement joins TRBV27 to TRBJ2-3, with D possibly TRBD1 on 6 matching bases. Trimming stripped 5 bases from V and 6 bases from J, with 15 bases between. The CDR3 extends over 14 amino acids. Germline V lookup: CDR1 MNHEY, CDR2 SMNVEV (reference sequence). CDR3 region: CASSRPTGLDTQYF. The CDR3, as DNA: TGTGCCAGCAGTCGTCCGACAGGTCTGGATACGCAGTATTTT.

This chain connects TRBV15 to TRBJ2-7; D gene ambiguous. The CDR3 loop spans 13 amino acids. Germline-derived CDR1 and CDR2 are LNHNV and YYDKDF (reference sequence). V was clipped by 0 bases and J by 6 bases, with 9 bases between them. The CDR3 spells CATSRDRGFEQYF. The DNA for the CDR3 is TGTGCCACCAGCAGAGATCGAGGCTTCGAGCAGTACTTC. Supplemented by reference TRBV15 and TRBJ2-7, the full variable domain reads DAMVIQNPRYQVTQFGKPVTLSCSQTLNHNVMYWYQQKSSQAPKLLFHYYDKDFNNEADTPDNFQSRRPNTSFCFLDIRSPGLGDTAMYLCATSRDRGFEQYFGPGTRLTVT.

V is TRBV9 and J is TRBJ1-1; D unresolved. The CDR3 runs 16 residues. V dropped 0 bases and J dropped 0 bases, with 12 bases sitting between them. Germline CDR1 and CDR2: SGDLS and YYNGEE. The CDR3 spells CASSVGHSRMNTEAFF. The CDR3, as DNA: TGTGCCAGCAGCGTAGGACACAGCCGGATGAACACTGAAGCTTTCTTT.

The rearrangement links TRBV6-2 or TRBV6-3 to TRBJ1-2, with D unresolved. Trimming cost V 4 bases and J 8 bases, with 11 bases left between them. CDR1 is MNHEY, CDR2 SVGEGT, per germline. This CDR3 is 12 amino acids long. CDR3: CASSSQVGGYTF. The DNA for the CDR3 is TGTGCCAGCAGTTCCCAGGTGGGCGGCTACACCTTC.

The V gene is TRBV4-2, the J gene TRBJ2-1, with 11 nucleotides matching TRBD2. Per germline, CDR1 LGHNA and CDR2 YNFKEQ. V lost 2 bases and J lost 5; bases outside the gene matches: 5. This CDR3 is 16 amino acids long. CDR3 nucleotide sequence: TGTGCCAGCAGCCAAAGTAGCGGGGGGGCTCACAATGAGCAGTTCTTC. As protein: CASSQSSGGAHNEQFF.

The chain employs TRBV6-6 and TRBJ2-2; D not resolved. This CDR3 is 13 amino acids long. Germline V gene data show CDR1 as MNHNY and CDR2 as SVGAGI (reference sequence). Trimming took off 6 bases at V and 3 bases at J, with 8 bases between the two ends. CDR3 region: CASSGPYTGELFF. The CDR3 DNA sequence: TGTGCCAGCAGCGGGCCCTACACCGGGGAGCTGTTTTTT.

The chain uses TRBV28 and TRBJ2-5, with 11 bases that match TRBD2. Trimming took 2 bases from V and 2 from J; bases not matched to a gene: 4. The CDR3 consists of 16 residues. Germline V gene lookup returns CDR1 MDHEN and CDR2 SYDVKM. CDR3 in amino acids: CASSLSVAGGQETQYF. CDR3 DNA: TGTGCCAGCAGTTTAAGCGTAGCGGGAGGGCAAGAGACCCAGTACTTC. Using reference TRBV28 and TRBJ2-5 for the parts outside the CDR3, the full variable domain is DVKVTQSSRYLVKRTGEKVFLECVQDMDHENMFWYRQDPGLGLRLIYFSYDVKMKEKGDIPEGYSVSREKKERFSLILESASTNQTSMYLCASSLSVAGGQETQYFGPGTRLLVL.

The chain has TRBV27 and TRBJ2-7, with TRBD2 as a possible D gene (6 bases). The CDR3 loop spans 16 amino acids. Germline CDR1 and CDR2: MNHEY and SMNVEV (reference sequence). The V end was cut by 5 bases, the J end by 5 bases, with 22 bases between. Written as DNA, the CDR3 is TGTGCCAGCAGTCGTTCTTACACTAGCATAATGCACGAGCAGTACTTC. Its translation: CASSRSYTSIMHEQYF.

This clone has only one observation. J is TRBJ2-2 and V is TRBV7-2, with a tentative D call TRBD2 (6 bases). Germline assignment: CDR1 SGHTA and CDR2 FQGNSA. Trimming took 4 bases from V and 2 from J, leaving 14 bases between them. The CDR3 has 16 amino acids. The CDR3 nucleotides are TGTGCCAGCAGCTCCTCCGGGACTCTAAACACCGGGGAGCTGTTTTTT. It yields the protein CASSSSGTLNTGELFF. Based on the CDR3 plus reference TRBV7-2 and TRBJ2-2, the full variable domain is GAGVSQSPSNKVTEKGKDVELRCDPISGHTALYWYRQSLGQGLEFLIYFQGNSAPDKSGLPSDRFSAERTGGSVSTLTIQRTQQEDSAVYLCASSSSGTLNTGELFFGEGSRLTVL.

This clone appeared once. The CDR3 loop is CASVEHNQETQYF. The CDR3 bases are TGTGCCAGCGTTGAGCATAACCAAGAGACCCAGTACTTC. J is TRBJ2-5 and V is TRBV6-6; D is unclear. Germline CDR1 is MNHNY and CDR2 is SVGAGI (reference sequence). Trimming took off 8 bases at V and 0 bases at J, with 10 bases between the two ends. The CDR3 is made up of 13 amino acids.

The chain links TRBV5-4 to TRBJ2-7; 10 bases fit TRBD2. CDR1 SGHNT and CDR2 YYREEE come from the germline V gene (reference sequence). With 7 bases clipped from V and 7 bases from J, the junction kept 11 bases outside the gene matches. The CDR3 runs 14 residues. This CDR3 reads CASAFGLAVGEQYF. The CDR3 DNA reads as TGTGCCAGCGCCTTCGGACTAGCGGTTGGGGAGCAGTACTTC.

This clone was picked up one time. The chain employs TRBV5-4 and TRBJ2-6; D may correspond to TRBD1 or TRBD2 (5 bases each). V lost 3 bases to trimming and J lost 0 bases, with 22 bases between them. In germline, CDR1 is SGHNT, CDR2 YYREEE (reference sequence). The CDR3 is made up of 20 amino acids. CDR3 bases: TGTGCCAGCAGCTCCGCTATGGGGGAGCACTCTACCTCTGGGGCCAACGTCCTGACTTTC. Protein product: CASSSAMGEHSTSGANVLTF.